One and the same sample provided the 32 T cell receptor beta chains below, sequenced in a study of cytomegalovirus exposure and HLA in healthy donors. The PCR was carried out with 60 Vbeta primers and 13 Jbeta primers. Repertoires were generated with immunoSEQ multiplex PCR, while TCRdb's copy carries only in-frame clones and drops some. In the table there are 150,000 to 190,000 clones, roughly four fifths of which are singletons. Sequenced sample: PBMCs. The receptor set was obtained from a man aged 18 to 30 in good health and CMV-seronegative.

V usage is TRBV19 and J usage is TRBJ1-5, with 7 bases that match TRBD1. The CDR3 length is 15 residues. Trimming took 4 bases from V and 3 from J; bases not matched to a gene: 6. The V gene's germline CDR1 is LNHDA and CDR2 SQIVND (reference sequence). The CDR3 reads CASSTMGQINQPQHF. CDR3 sequence (DNA): TGTGCCAGTAGTACGATGGGACAGATCAATCAGCCCCAGCATTTT. Complete variable domain (other parts from reference TRBV19 and TRBJ1-5): DGGITQSPKYLFRKEGQNVTLSCEQNLNHDAMYWYRQDPGQGLRLIYYSQIVNDFQKGDIAEGYSVSREKKESFPLTVTSAQKNPTAFYLCASSTMGQINQPQHFGDGTRLSIL.

Here the CDR3 reads CAWSVKRGQCYQPQHF. The CDR3, as DNA: TGTGCCTGGAGTGTAAAAAGGGGACAGTGTTATCAGCCCCAGCATTTT. The chain carries TRBV30 and TRBJ1-5; TRBD1 matches at 7 bases. The length of the CDR3 is 16 residues. CDR1 is GTSNPN, CDR2 SVGIG, per germline (reference sequence). The J segment lost 5 bases and the V segment lost 0 bases, leaving 10 bases of the junction unmatched.

V is TRBV7-9 and J is TRBJ2-7; no reliable D call. The CDR3 length is 11 residues. CDR1 is SEHNR and CDR2 is FQNEAQ in the germline V gene (reference sequence). The V end lost 5 bases, the J end lost 4 bases, and 6 bases lay between the germline ends. The CDR3 sequence is CASSGQYEQYF. The CDR3 DNA follows: TGTGCCAGCAGCGGGCAGTACGAGCAGTACTTC.

The chain joins TRBV6-6 to TRBJ2-7; no reliable D call. The V gene lost 9 bases and the J gene lost 7 bases, with 16 bases spanning the gap. From germline, CDR1 is MNHNY and CDR2 SVGAGI (reference sequence). The CDR3 contains 12 residues. CDR3 nucleotide sequence: TGTGCCAGAATTCCCCTCCCGGGTGAGCAGTACTTC. The encoded protein is CARIPLPGEQYF.

The rearrangement links TRBV6-5 to TRBJ1-1; 9 nucleotides align to TRBD1. The V and J ends lost 5 bases and 9 bases, in that order; junction bases with no gene match: 10. Germline CDR1 and CDR2: MNHEY and SVGAGI. The CDR3 loop spans 14 amino acids. The CDR3 loop reads CASSRTGTGWQAFF. As DNA, the CDR3 is TGTGCCAGCAGTCGCACCGGGACAGGGTGGCAAGCTTTCTTT.

V and J are TRBV30 and TRBJ1-4; TRBD1 aligns across 7 bases. J lost 14 bases, V lost 1 base, and 7 bases had no gene match. Germline CDR1 and CDR2: GTSNPN and SVGIG (reference sequence). This CDR3 comprises 12 residues. The CDR3 sequence is CAWSGQTGALFF. In nucleotides, the CDR3 is TGTGCCTGGAGTGGACAAACAGGGGCTCTGTTTTTT.

V is TRBV28 and J is TRBJ2-1; 9 nucleotides match TRBD2. Per germline, CDR1 MDHEN and CDR2 SYDVKM. The CDR3 has 15 residues. The V gene end was trimmed by 8 bases and the J gene end by 5 bases; junction bases not matched to a gene: 10. The CDR3 nucleotides read TGTGCCAGCTCTCGATTAGCGGGAGTAGACAATGAGCAGTTCTTC. It encodes CASSRLAGVDNEQFF.

This rearrangement joins TRBV7-6 to TRBJ1-2; TRBD1 agrees at 10 bases. There are 15 residues in the CDR3. The germline CDR1 and CDR2 sequences are SGHVS and FNYEAQ. The V gene end was trimmed by 2 bases and the J gene end by 7 bases; junction bases not matched to a gene: 7. CDR3 sequence (DNA): TGTGCCAGCAGCTTAAACAGAGGGACAGGGGCTGGCTACACCTTC. This translates into CASSLNRGTGAGYTF.

The genes are TRBV5-7 and TRBJ2-1; D remains ambiguous. TRBV5-7 is an ORF, and what it does is uncertain. The ends were cut back, 5 bases at V and 5 bases at J, with 2 bases in the middle. This CDR3 is 10 amino acids long. CDR3 amino acids: CASSNNEQFF. For the CDR3, the DNA is TGTGCCAGCAGTAACAATGAGCAGTTCTTC.

This chain joins TRBV4-1 and TRBJ2-7, with 8 bases identical to TRBD2. V lost 0 bases and J lost 2; bases outside the gene matches: 9. Germline CDR1 and CDR2: MGHRA and YSYEKL. This CDR3 comprises 17 residues. CDR3 DNA: TGCGCCAGCAGCCAAGACCCAGGGCTAGCGGGCCCCTACGAGCAGTACTTC. This encodes CASSQDPGLAGPYEQYF.

V gene TRBV9 combines with J gene TRBJ2-7; 7 bases line up with TRBD1. Germline-derived CDR1 and CDR2 are SGDLS and YYNGEE. V shed 4 bases and J 0 bases; nucleotides not matched to a gene: 4. There are 14 residues in the CDR3. The CDR3 DNA is TGTGCCAGCAGCCCACAGGGGACCTCCTACGAGCAGTACTTC. Translated: CASSPQGTSYEQYF.

V gene TRBV4-1 combines with J gene TRBJ1-5, with D unclear. The CDR3 length is 13 residues. CDR1 and CDR2 from the germline V gene are MGHRA and YSYEKL. V dropped 4 bases and J dropped 7 bases, with 11 bases sitting between them. The CDR3, as DNA: TGCGCCAGCAGCCCCTCCTCGCGCCAGCCCCAGCATTTT. Protein: CASSPSSRQPQHF.

The chain combines TRBV7-2 with TRBJ2-2; maybe TRBD2 (6 bases). The germline gives CDR1 SGHTA, CDR2 FQGNSA. This CDR3 region has 15 residues. V was trimmed by 5 bases and J by 7 bases, leaving 17 bases between them. DNA of the CDR3: TGTGCCAGCAGCCCGGGGGATATCCCAGGCGGGGAGCTGTTTTTT. Translation gives CASSPGDIPGGELFF.

The genes are TRBV19 and TRBJ2-5; TRBD1 might be the D (6 bases). The CDR3 spans 17 residues. The ends were cut back, 0 bases at V and 4 bases at J, with 18 bases in the middle. From germline, CDR1 is LNHDA and CDR2 SQIVND (reference sequence). The CDR3 sequence: CASSIDHGTPPGETQYF. In nucleotides, the CDR3 is TGTGCCAGTAGTATAGATCATGGGACACCCCCGGGAGAGACCCAGTACTTC.

The chain combines TRBV5-3 with TRBJ2-5, with D perhaps TRBD2 (6 bases). TRBV5-3 is labeled an ORF, and its function is uncertain. Trimming took 4 bases from V and 2 from J, leaving 15 bases between them. This CDR3 region has 15 residues. In DNA, the CDR3 is TGTGCCAGAAGCGGGACTGGGGACTTACAAGAGACCCAGTACTTC. This codes for CARSGTGDLQETQYF.

The chain is built from TRBV7-6 and TRBJ2-3, with TRBD2 matching over 9 bases. The germline CDR1 and CDR2 sequences are SGHVS and FNYEAQ. Germline trimming cut 5 bases from V and 5 bases from J; bases unmatched to any gene: 11. CDR3 length equals 16 residues. The DNA of the CDR3 is TGTGCCAGCAGCGCCCGGACTAGCGCCGACGGAGATACGCAGTATTTT. Its translation: CASSARTSADGDTQYF.

J is TRBJ2-7 and V is TRBV27; TRBD2 agrees at 12 bases. The CDR3 is 14 amino acids. The germline CDR1 and CDR2 sequences are MNHEY and SMNVEV (reference sequence). V shed 4 bases and J 4 bases; nucleotides not matched to a gene: 2. The CDR3 reads CASSSLAGGYEQYF. The CDR3 region has the DNA TGTGCCAGCAGTTCACTAGCGGGAGGTTACGAGCAGTACTTC.

The chain employs TRBV11-2 and TRBJ2-1; 8 bases are shared with TRBD1. This CDR3 has 15 residues. Germline-derived CDR1 and CDR2 are SGHAT and FQNNGV. Germline trimming cut 1 base from V and 4 bases from J; bases unmatched to any gene: 3. CDR3: CASSLGDRQYNEQFF. In DNA, the CDR3 is TGTGCCAGCAGCTTAGGGGACAGGCAATACAATGAGCAGTTCTTC.

This clone was counted a single time. This chain uses TRBV10-1 with TRBJ1-2; tentatively, D is TRBD1 (5 bases). The V gene lost 3 bases and the J gene lost 8 bases, with 13 bases spanning the gap. There are 13 residues in the CDR3. Germline CDR1 is WNHNN and CDR2 is SYGVQD (reference sequence). The CDR3 sequence: CASSDRTSSGYTF. The CDR3 nucleotides are TGCGCCAGCAGTGACAGGACATCTTCAGGCTACACCTTC.

Turning to this clone: Other nucleotide sequences from this sample produce the same CDR3. The gene calls are TRBV10-1 and TRBJ2-1, with TRBD2 matching 10 bases. Trimming cost V 3 bases and J 0 bases; bases outside gene matches: 14. CDR1 is WNHNN, CDR2 SYGVQD, per germline (reference sequence). The CDR3 totals 20 residues. CDR3 bases: TGCGCCAGCAGTGATGGTCTGGGGACTAGCGCTCCTAGCTCCTACAATGAGCAGTTCTTC. Protein sequence: CASSDGLGTSAPSSYNEQFF.

This clone was seen a single time. J is TRBJ2-1 and V is TRBV2; TRBD1 is a possible D gene (6 bases). The CDR3 extends over 14 amino acids. Deletions cut 9 bases from V and 0 bases from J, with 12 bases between. Germline V lookup: CDR1 SNHLY, CDR2 FYNNEI. The CDR3 here is CASGQSSSYNEQFF. CDR3 nucleotides: TGTGCCAGTGGACAGTCTAGCTCCTACAATGAGCAGTTCTTC.

V gene TRBV9 combines with J gene TRBJ1-1; 11 nucleotides agree with TRBD1. Germline V gives CDR1 SGDLS, CDR2 YYNGEE. Trimming cost V 3 bases and J 7 bases; bases outside gene matches: 8. CDR3 length: 15 residues. CDR3 sequence (DNA): TGTGCCAGCAGCGCCGACCGGGGACAGGGGGTTGAAGCTTTCTTT. Protein product: CASSADRGQGVEAFF.

The table lists this clone with a few counts. The CDR3 reads CASSELAGGRETQYF. CDR3 DNA: TGCGCCAGCAGTGAGCTAGCGGGAGGGCGGGAGACCCAGTACTTC. The rearrangement links TRBV10-1 to TRBJ2-5, with 12 bases identical to TRBD2. The CDR3 consists of 15 residues. J gave up 5 bases and V 2 bases, and 3 bases lay outside the gene matches. Germline V gene sequence: CDR1 WNHNN, CDR2 SYGVQD (reference sequence).

This rearrangement joins TRBV4-1 to TRBJ2-2; possible D gene TRBD1, 6 bases. V dropped 6 bases and J dropped 4 bases, with 15 bases sitting between them. The length of the CDR3 is 15 residues. Germline-derived CDR1 and CDR2 are MGHRA and YSYEKL. The CDR3 coding sequence is TGCGCCAGCAGGCCAGGGGTGCTGGGCACCGGGGAGCTGTTTTTT. Translation: CASRPGVLGTGELFF.

The gene calls are TRBV18 and TRBJ2-7, with 9 bases identical to TRBD1. With V trimmed by 6 bases and J by 1 base, 7 bases remained unmatched. The CDR3 has 15 amino acids. Germline-derived CDR1 and CDR2 are KGHSH and LQKENI. Here the CDR3 reads CASSPQGTGSYEQYF. The CDR3 DNA is TGTGCCAGCTCCCCCCAGGGGACAGGGTCCTACGAGCAGTACTTC.

V and J are TRBV7-9 and TRBJ2-7, with D unresolved. The V gene's germline CDR1 is SEHNR and CDR2 FQNEAQ (reference sequence). The CDR3 runs to 12 residues. Trimming removed 4 bases from V and 3 bases from J, with 7 bases in between. CDR3 sequence reads: CASSSGDYEQYF. The CDR3, as DNA: TGTGCCAGCAGCTCTGGAGACTACGAGCAGTACTTC.

V usage is TRBV5-1 and J usage is TRBJ2-5; 10 bases map to TRBD1. CDR3 length equals 14 residues. Losses at the gene ends were 3 bases for V and 3 bases for J; bases not matched to a gene: 2. Germline-derived CDR1 and CDR2 are SGHRS and YFSETQ. The DNA of the CDR3 is TGCGCCAGCAGCTCGGGACAGGGGAAAGAGACCCAGTACTTC. Amino acids: CASSSGQGKETQYF. Supplemented by reference TRBV5-1 and TRBJ2-5, the full variable domain reads KAGVTQTPRYLIKTRGQQVTLSCSPISGHRSVSWYQQTPGQGLQFLFEYFSETQRNKGNFPGRFSGRQFSNSRSEMNVSTLELGDSALYLCASSSGQGKETQYFGPGTRLLVL.

This clone was counted a few times. The chain combines TRBV30 with TRBJ2-7, with TRBD1 matching over 8 bases. The V gene end was trimmed by 2 bases and the J gene end by 7 bases; junction bases not matched to a gene: 10. The CDR3 loop spans 14 amino acids. CDR1 is GTSNPN and CDR2 is SVGIG in the germline V gene (reference sequence). The CDR3 protein is CAWSQGQAPWEQYF. CDR3 nucleotides: TGTGCCTGGAGTCAGGGACAGGCCCCATGGGAGCAGTACTTC.

This clone is a singleton in its sample. J is TRBJ2-1 and V is TRBV5-1; 8 bases align to TRBD2. CDR1 and CDR2 from the germline V gene are SGHRS and YFSETQ. V was clipped by 6 bases and J by 0 bases; unmatched bases: 5. The CDR3 is 15 residues long. CDR3 loop: CASTLAGSSYNEQFF. The CDR3 DNA reads as TGCGCCAGCACCTTAGCGGGAAGCTCCTACAATGAGCAGTTCTTC.

The chain joins TRBV5-4 to TRBJ2-1; D gene ambiguous. V shed 0 bases and J shed 1 base, with 8 bases lying between them. The CDR3 spans 15 residues. Germline V gene lookup returns CDR1 SGHNT and CDR2 YYREEE (reference sequence). CDR3 in amino acids: CASSLAGSSYNEQFF. CDR3 nucleotide sequence: TGTGCCAGCAGCTTGGCGGGTTCATCCTACAATGAGCAGTTCTTC.

V gene TRBV6-5 combines with J gene TRBJ2-1, with D hard to call. Trimming took off 2 bases at V and 0 bases at J, with 8 bases between the two ends. Germline values: CDR1 MNHEY, CDR2 SVGAGI. This CDR3 is built from 15 residues. The CDR3 loop is CASSYGAGSYNEQFF. CDR3 sequence (DNA): TGTGCCAGCAGTTACGGTGCAGGCTCCTACAATGAGCAGTTCTTC.

Here the CDR3 DNA reads TGTGCCAGCAGTGAGGGTATAGGCGGCATCTCTGGGGCCAACGTCCTGACTTTC. Amino acid sequence: CASSEGIGGISGANVLTF. The chain has TRBV9 and TRBJ2-6, with a tentative D call TRBD2 (5 bases). The CDR3 has 18 amino acids. From germline, CDR1 is SGDLS and CDR2 YYNGEE. Trimming removed 5 bases from V and 0 bases from J, with 18 bases in between.